The 17 T cell receptor beta chains reported below all come from one sample, sequenced in a study of graft-versus-host responses after intestinal transplantation (dated by TCRdb to the early 2020s). No cognate antigen is known for these TCRs. Read against the paper, the sample's time point label means: cells obtained before transplantation from donor or recipient. The library was built by means of the immunoSEQ multiplex PCR assay. Imported from immuneACCESS, the table was reduced by TCRdb to in-frame sequences with V and J called. These copies leave out some clones; in studies compared against another copy, an unresolved V gene accounts for under half, and the cause of the remainder is not known. This sample has some 140,000 clones in its table, and approximately 92% of those were observed once. Over 0.15% of the sample is held by the ten biggest clonotypes. The specimen comprised unstimulated CD4+ T cells sorted from spleen or lymph node cells, sampled before intestinal transplant. The receptors were gathered from a human donor who received an intestinal transplant.

The V call is TRBV5-6, the J call TRBJ2-5, with 7 bases lining up with TRBD2. V shed 4 bases and J 7 bases; nucleotides not matched to a gene: 10. The germline V gene has CDR1 SGHDT and CDR2 YYEEEE. CDR3 length: 14 residues. The CDR3, as DNA: TGTGCCAGCAGCCAGGGACTATTCAATTTGACCCAGTACTTC. Protein sequence: CASSQGLFNLTQYF.

This chain connects TRBV19 to TRBJ1-1; possibly TRBD1 for D (6 bases). From germline, CDR1 is LNHDA and CDR2 SQIVND (reference sequence). V dropped 5 bases and J dropped 1 base, with 8 bases sitting between them. The CDR3 is 13 amino acids. The CDR3 region is CASSLQGNTEAFF. CDR3 nucleotide sequence: TGTGCCAGTAGTCTACAGGGGAACACTGAAGCTTTCTTT.

The rearrangement links TRBV11-2 to TRBJ2-6; D remains unclear. The CDR3 loop spans 17 amino acids. Germline V gene lookup returns CDR1 SGHAT and CDR2 FQNNGV. The ends were cut back, 1 base at V and 5 bases at J, with 15 bases in the middle. The CDR3 is CASSLGVTIGWANVLTF. CDR3 nucleotide sequence: TGTGCCAGCAGCTTAGGGGTTACGATCGGGTGGGCCAACGTCCTGACTTTC.

The rearrangement links TRBV6-5 to TRBJ2-7; D ambiguous. The length of the CDR3 is 13 residues. Trimming took off 6 bases at V and 4 bases at J, with 13 bases between the two ends. Germline-derived CDR1 and CDR2 are MNHEY and SVGAGI. The CDR3 loop is CASSPALEYEQYF. The CDR3 DNA sequence: TGTGCCAGCAGCCCTGCTCTGGAATACGAGCAGTACTTC.

This sequence joins TRBV2 and TRBJ1-4; unclear D gene. V was clipped by 1 base and J by 7 bases, with 13 bases between them. Per germline, CDR1 SNHLY and CDR2 FYNNEI. There are 15 residues in the CDR3. The CDR3 loop is CASSEDTAVSEKLFF. The CDR3 DNA is TGTGCCAGCAGTGAAGATACAGCCGTCAGTGAAAAACTGTTTTTT.

The chain links TRBV5-1 to TRBJ2-1; D might be TRBD2 (6 bases). The germline CDR1 and CDR2 sequences are SGHRS and YFSETQ. This CDR3 comprises 17 residues. The germline V and J ends were trimmed by 0 bases and 6 bases, with 19 bases remaining between them. As DNA, the CDR3 is TGCGCCAGCAGCTTGGCCCCCTATAGCGGCGGCTCCAATGAGCAGTTCTTC. This encodes CASSLAPYSGGSNEQFF.

The rearrangement uses TRBV2 and TRBJ1-6, with 7 bases fitting TRBD1. The CDR3 is made up of 15 amino acids. Germline lookup yields CDR1 SNHLY and CDR2 FYNNEI. Trimming at V came to 6 bases and at J to 7 bases, leaving 9 bases not matched to a gene. CDR3 nucleotides: TGTGCCAGCAGCGAAAGACAGGGTAGGAATTCACCCCTCCACTTT. Residues: CASSERQGRNSPLHF. Based on the CDR3 plus reference TRBV2 and TRBJ1-6, the full variable domain is EPEVTQTPSHQVTQMGQEVILRCVPISNHLYFYWYRQILGQKVEFLVSFYNNEISEKSEIFDDQFSVERPDGSNFTLKIRSTKLEDSAMYFCASSERQGRNSPLHFGNGTRLTVT.

J is TRBJ2-5 and V is TRBV9, with 12 bases identical to TRBD1. The germline V gene encodes CDR1 SGDLS and CDR2 YYNGEE. The CDR3 consists of 16 residues. V dropped 0 bases and J dropped 5; count of bases not matched to a gene: 5. The CDR3 nucleotides are TGTGCCAGCAGCGTAGCTGGGACAGGGGGCCTGGAGACCCAGTACTTC. It encodes CASSVAGTGGLETQYF.

V is TRBV13 and J is TRBJ2-1; 8 bases map to TRBD2. Germline V gene sequence: CDR1 PRHDT, CDR2 FYEKMQ (reference sequence). J gave up 8 bases and V 4 bases, and 4 bases lay outside the gene matches. The CDR3 is made up of 13 amino acids. The CDR3 DNA is TGTGCCAGCAGCTCGACTAGCGTGCATGAGCAGTTCTTC. Protein sequence: CASSSTSVHEQFF.

V and J are TRBV2 and TRBJ1-2; D is unresolved. V was shortened by 2 bases and J by 7 bases, with 14 bases between the two germline ends. CDR1 is SNHLY, CDR2 FYNNEI, per germline. There are 14 residues in the CDR3. The DNA for the CDR3 is TGTGCCAGCAGTGAATTTAGAAGGGTGGGTGGCTACACCTTC. This sequence encodes CASSEFRRVGGYTF.

J is TRBJ1-5 and V is TRBV2, with a weak D call TRBD1 (6 bases). Trimming stripped 6 bases from V and 6 bases from J, with 15 bases between. Germline assignment: CDR1 SNHLY and CDR2 FYNNEI. The CDR3 is 14 residues long. The CDR3 protein is CASRWGQVGQPQHF. In nucleotides, the CDR3 is TGTGCCAGCAGATGGGGGCAGGTAGGTCAGCCCCAGCATTTT.

The V gene is TRBV13, the J gene TRBJ1-1; no reliable D call. Per germline, CDR1 PRHDT and CDR2 FYEKMQ (reference sequence). With 3 bases removed from V and 6 bases from J, the gap between germline ends came to 11 bases. The CDR3 is made up of 13 amino acids. CDR3 DNA sequence: TGTGCCAGCAGCTTGGGTGCAAGGGCTGAAGCTTTCTTT. Its protein is CASSLGARAEAFF.

V is TRBV27 and J is TRBJ1-6, with TRBD1 matching 8 bases. Germline V CDR1 and CDR2: MNHEY, SMNVEV (reference sequence). V dropped 5 bases and J dropped 7; count of bases not matched to a gene: 7. The CDR3 has 15 amino acids. The CDR3 nucleotides are TGTGCCAGCAGTGCTTGGGGACAGGCAAATTCACCCCTCCACTTT. This gives the protein CASSAWGQANSPLHF.

The genes are TRBV4-2 and TRBJ2-2; a possible D gene is TRBD1 (5 bases). CDR1 and CDR2 (germline): LGHNA, YNFKEQ. CDR3 length equals 18 residues. V gave up 0 bases and J gave up 4 bases, with 18 bases separating them. The CDR3 protein is CASSQELVQGRSTGELFF. CDR3 nucleotide sequence: TGTGCCAGCAGCCAAGAATTAGTGCAGGGAAGGAGCACCGGGGAGCTGTTTTTT.

CDR3 DNA sequence: TGTGCCAGCAGCTTAGGATCTGGAAACACCATATATTTT. Its translation is CASSLGSGNTIYF. This chain connects TRBV7-3 to TRBJ1-3, with D hard to call. CDR1 SGHTA and CDR2 FQGTGA come from the germline V gene. The CDR3 length is 13 residues. V dropped 2 bases and J dropped 1 base, with 3 bases sitting between them.

The chain couples TRBV2 to TRBJ2-7; D might be TRBD2 (6 bases). There are 13 residues in the CDR3. V dropped 2 bases and J dropped 6 bases, with 11 bases sitting between them. Germline V lookup: CDR1 SNHLY, CDR2 FYNNEI. This CDR3 is CASSEPGVAEQYF. The CDR3 coding sequence is TGTGCCAGCAGTGAACCGGGAGTTGCCGAGCAGTACTTC.

The chain employs TRBV9 and TRBJ2-1, with 8 bases fitting TRBD2. V lost 6 bases and J lost 4; bases outside the gene matches: 6. The CDR3 loop spans 14 amino acids. Germline V lookup: CDR1 SGDLS, CDR2 YYNGEE. The CDR3 spells CASNRGGIYNEQFF. Here the CDR3 DNA reads TGTGCCAGCAATCGCGGGGGGATATACAATGAGCAGTTCTTC.